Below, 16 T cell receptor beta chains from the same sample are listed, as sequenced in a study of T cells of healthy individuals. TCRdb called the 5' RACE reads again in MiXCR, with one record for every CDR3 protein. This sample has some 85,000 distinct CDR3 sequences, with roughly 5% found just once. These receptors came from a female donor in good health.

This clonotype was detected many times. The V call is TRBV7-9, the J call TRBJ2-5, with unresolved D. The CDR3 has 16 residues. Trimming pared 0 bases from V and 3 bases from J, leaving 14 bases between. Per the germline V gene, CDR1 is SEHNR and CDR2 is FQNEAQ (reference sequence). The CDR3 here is CASSLALGPRKETQYF. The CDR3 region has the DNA TGTGCCAGCAGCTTAGCGCTTGGACCGAGGAAAGAGACCCAGTACTTC.

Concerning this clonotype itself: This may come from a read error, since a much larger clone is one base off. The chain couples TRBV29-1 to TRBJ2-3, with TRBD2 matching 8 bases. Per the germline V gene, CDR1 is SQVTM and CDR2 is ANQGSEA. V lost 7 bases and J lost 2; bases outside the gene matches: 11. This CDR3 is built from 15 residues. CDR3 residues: CSADKREKVTDTQYF. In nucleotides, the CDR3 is TGCAGCGCGGATAAGCGGGAGAAGGTCACAGATACGCAGTATTTT.

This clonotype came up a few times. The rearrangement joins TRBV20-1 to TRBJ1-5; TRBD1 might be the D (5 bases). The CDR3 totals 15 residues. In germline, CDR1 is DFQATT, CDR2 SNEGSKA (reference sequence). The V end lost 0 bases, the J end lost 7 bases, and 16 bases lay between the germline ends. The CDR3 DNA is TGCAGTGCTAGAGATAGTGGGGGATTGGGGCAGCCCCAGCATTTT. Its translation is CSARDSGGLGQPQHF.

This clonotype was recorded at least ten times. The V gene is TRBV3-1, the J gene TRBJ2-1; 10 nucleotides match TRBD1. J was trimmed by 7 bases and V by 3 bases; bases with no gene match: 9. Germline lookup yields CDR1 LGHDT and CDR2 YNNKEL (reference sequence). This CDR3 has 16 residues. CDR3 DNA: TGTGCCAGCAGCCAGTCCCGGGACAGGGGAAGGAATGAGCAGTTCTTC. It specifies CASSQSRDRGRNEQFF.

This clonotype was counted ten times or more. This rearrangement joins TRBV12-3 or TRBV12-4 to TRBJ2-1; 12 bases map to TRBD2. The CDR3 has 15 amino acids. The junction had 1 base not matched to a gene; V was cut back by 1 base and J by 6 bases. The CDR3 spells CASSLGTSGTNEQFF. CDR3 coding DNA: TGTGCCAGCAGTTTAGGGACTAGCGGGACCAATGAGCAGTTCTTC.

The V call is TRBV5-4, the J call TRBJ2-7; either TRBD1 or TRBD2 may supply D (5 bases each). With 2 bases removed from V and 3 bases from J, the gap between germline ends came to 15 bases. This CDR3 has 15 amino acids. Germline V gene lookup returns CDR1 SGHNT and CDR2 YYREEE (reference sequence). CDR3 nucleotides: TGTGCCAGCAGCTTCCGGGACGAGGGCTACTACGAGCAGTACTTC. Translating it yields CASSFRDEGYYEQYF.

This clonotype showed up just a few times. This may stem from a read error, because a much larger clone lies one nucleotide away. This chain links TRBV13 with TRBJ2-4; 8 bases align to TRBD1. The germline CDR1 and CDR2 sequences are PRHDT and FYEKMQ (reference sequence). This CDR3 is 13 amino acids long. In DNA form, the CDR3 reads TGTGCCAGCAGCCGAATATGCTCCGGGACAGGCCACTTC. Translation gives CASSRICSGTGHF.

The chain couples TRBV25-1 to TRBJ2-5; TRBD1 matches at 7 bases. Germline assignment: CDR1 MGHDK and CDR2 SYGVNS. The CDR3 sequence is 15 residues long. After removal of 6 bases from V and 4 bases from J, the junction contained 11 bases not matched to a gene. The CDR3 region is CASSRGTEVGETQYF. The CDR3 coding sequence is TGTGCCAGCAGCAGGGGGACAGAAGTAGGAGAGACCCAGTACTTC.

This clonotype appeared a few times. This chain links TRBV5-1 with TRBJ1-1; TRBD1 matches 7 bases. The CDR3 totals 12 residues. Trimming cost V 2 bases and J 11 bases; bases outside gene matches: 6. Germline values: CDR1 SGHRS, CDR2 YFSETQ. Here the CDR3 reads CASSFGGTDAFF. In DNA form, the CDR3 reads TGCGCCAGCAGCTTTGGGGGGACAGATGCTTTCTTT.

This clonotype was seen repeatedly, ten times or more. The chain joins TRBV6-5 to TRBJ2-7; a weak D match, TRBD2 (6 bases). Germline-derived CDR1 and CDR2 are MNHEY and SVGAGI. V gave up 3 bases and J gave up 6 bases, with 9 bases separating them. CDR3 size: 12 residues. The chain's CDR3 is CASSYSGVEQYF. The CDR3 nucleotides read TGTGCCAGCAGTTATAGCGGAGTCGAGCAGTACTTC.

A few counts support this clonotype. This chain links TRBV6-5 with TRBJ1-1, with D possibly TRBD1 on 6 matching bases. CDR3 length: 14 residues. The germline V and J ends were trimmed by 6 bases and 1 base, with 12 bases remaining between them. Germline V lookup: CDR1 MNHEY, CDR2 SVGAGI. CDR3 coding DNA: TGTGCCAGCAGGGCTCGGGGGGCGAACACTGAAGCTTTCTTT. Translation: CASRARGANTEAFF.

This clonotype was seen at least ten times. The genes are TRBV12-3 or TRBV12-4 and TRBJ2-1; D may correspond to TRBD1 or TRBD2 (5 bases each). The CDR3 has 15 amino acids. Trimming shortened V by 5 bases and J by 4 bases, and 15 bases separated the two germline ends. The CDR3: CASSPDRGRYNEQFF. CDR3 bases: TGTGCCAGCAGTCCGGACCGGGGACGTTACAATGAGCAGTTCTTC.

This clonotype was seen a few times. The CDR3 sequence: CASSLGVDGYEQYF. CDR3 coding DNA: TGCGCCAGCAGCTTGGGGGTCGACGGATACGAGCAGTACTTC. The rearrangement uses TRBV5-1 and TRBJ2-7; D is unclear. Germline CDR1 and CDR2: SGHRS and YFSETQ. Trimming took off 0 bases at V and 4 bases at J, with 11 bases between the two ends. The CDR3 runs 14 residues.

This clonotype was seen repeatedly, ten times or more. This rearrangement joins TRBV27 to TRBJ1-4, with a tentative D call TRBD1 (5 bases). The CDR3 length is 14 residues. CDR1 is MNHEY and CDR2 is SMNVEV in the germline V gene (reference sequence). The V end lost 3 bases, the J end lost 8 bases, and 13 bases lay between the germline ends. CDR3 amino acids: CASSFGGDGEKLFF. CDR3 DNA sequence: TGTGCCAGCAGTTTCGGAGGGGATGGGGAAAAACTGTTTTTT.

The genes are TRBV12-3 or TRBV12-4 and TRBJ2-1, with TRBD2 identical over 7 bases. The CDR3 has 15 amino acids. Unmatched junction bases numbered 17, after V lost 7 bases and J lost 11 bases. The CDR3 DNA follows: TGTGCCAGCAACGACCGGGTCGGCGGACTAGATAAGCAGTTCTTC. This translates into CASNDRVGGLDKQFF.

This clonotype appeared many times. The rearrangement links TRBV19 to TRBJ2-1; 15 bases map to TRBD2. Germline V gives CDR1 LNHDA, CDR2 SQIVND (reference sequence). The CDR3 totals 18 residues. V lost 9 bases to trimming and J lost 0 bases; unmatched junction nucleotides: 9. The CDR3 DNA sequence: TGTGCCAGCAGAGGACTAGCGGGAGGGTCCTTCTCCTACAATGAGCAGTTCTTC. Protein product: CASRGLAGGSFSYNEQFF. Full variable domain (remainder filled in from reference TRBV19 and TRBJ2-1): DGGITQSPKYLFRKEGQNVTLSCEQNLNHDAMYWYRQDPGQGLRLIYYSQIVNDFQKGDIAEGYSVSREKKESFPLTVTSAQKNPTAFYLCASRGLAGGSFSYNEQFFGPGTRLTVL.